This passage covers 11 T cell receptor beta chains from one sample sequenced in a study of blood T cell repertoires in COVID-19. Here immunoSEQ multiplex PCR was the method, and the copy in TCRdb shows in-frame clones only, minus some. The data show 300,000 to 400,000 clones, about 86% seen once. The specimen sequenced was PBMCs or T cells enriched from blood (not recorded which). The receptors originated from a woman aged 40 to 50 with acute COVID-19.

Here the CDR3 reads CASSLAGVDSAYEQYF. The CDR3 nucleotides are TGTGCCAGCAGTTTAGCAGGTGTCGACAGCGCCTACGAGCAGTACTTC. V is TRBV27 and J is TRBJ2-7, with a possible D match to TRBD1 (5 bases). CDR3 size: 16 residues. V was cut by 2 bases and J by 2 bases, with 16 bases left in between. Per the germline V gene, CDR1 is MNHEY and CDR2 is SMNVEV (reference sequence).

Turning to this clone: Other nucleotide sequences from this sample produce the same CDR3. The gene calls are TRBV9 and TRBJ2-7; D is perhaps TRBD2 (6 bases). Germline CDR1 SGDLS, CDR2 YYNGEE. The CDR3 extends over 14 amino acids. V lost 0 bases to trimming and J lost 2 bases, with 9 bases between them. CDR3: CASSVDSGPYEQYF. Here the CDR3 DNA reads TGTGCCAGCAGCGTAGATAGCGGACCCTACGAGCAGTACTTC. The full variable domain, completed using reference TRBV9 and TRBJ2-7, is DSGVTQTPKHLITATGQRVTLRCSPRSGDLSVYWYQQSLDQGLQFLIQYYNGEERAKGNILERFSAQQFPDLHSELNLSSLELGDSALYFCASSVDSGPYEQYFGPGTRLTVT.

The J gene is TRBJ1-2, the V gene TRBV5-1, with 7 bases fitting TRBD1. V gave up 0 bases and J gave up 6 bases; unmatched junction bases: 5. Germline V gene lookup returns CDR1 SGHRS and CDR2 YFSETQ. CDR3 length equals 14 residues. CDR3 loop: CASSLGKGADGYTF. The CDR3 coding sequence is TGCGCCAGCAGCTTGGGCAAGGGGGCAGATGGCTACACCTTC.

V gene TRBV7-2 combines with J gene TRBJ2-1; no definite D call. The CDR3 has 14 residues. Between the trimmed V and J ends, which lost 5 bases and 6 bases, there was a span of 14 bases. Germline V gene data show CDR1 as SGHTA and CDR2 as FQGNSA. The CDR3 nucleotides read TGTGCCAGCAGCAAATTAACTGCCCTCAATGAGCAGTTCTTC. It yields the protein CASSKLTALNEQFF.

This clone was counted between two and nine times. V usage is TRBV6-5 and J usage is TRBJ1-2; 10 bases are shared with TRBD1. This CDR3 comprises 14 residues. V shed 8 bases, J shed 7 bases, and the junction held 10 bases outside the gene matches. CDR1 MNHEY and CDR2 SVGAGI come from the germline V gene. The CDR3 nucleotides are TGTGCCAGCGGAGGGGAGACAGGGGGCGGTGGCTACACCTTC. The encoded protein is CASGGETGGGGYTF.

The rearrangement uses TRBV4-1 and TRBJ1-5; weak D call: TRBD1 (5 bases). With 1 base removed from V and 0 bases from J, the gap between germline ends came to 10 bases. The CDR3 length is 16 residues. Per the germline V gene, CDR1 is MGHRA and CDR2 is YSYEKL. CDR3 region: CASSQGDSYSNQPQHF. In DNA form, the CDR3 reads TGCGCCAGCAGCCAAGGCGACAGCTATAGCAATCAGCCCCAGCATTTT.

The rearrangement joins TRBV6-1 to TRBJ1-2; D unresolved. This CDR3 is built from 12 residues. In germline, CDR1 is MNHNS, CDR2 SASEGT. Trimming took 3 bases from V and 5 from J, leaving 7 bases between them. The chain's CDR3 is CASSDPQYGYTF. The CDR3 nucleotides are TGTGCCAGCAGTGATCCCCAGTATGGCTACACCTTC.

The V and J genes are TRBV2 and TRBJ1-1; D gene ambiguous. The CDR3 is 12 residues long. Germline CDR1 is SNHLY and CDR2 is FYNNEI. The CDR3 here is CARRAGNTEAFF. CDR3 in DNA: TGTGCTCGGCGGGCGGGGAACACTGAAGCTTTCTTT.

V and J are TRBV15 and TRBJ2-3, with D uncertain. V lost 3 bases and J 1 base, leaving 5 bases between the germline ends. Germline CDR1 is LNHNV and CDR2 is YYDKDF (reference sequence). The CDR3 is 13 amino acids. The DNA of the CDR3 is TGTGCCACCAGCAGTCCAGGCACAGATACGCAGTATTTT. Encoded protein: CATSSPGTDTQYF.

The gene calls are TRBV4-3 and TRBJ1-1, with a possible D match to TRBD1 (6 bases). This CDR3 contains 15 residues. V lost 0 bases to trimming and J lost 3 bases, with 11 bases between them. CDR1 and CDR2 (germline): LGHNA, YSLEER. CDR3 sequence (DNA): TGCGCCAGCAGCCAAGACAGACAGGTCTACACTGAAGCTTTCTTT. Protein sequence: CASSQDRQVYTEAFF.

J is TRBJ2-1 and V is TRBV19; possible D gene TRBD2, 6 bases. CDR1 and CDR2 from the germline V gene are LNHDA and SQIVND (reference sequence). V lost 5 bases and J 5 bases, leaving 22 bases between the germline ends. The CDR3 is made up of 17 amino acids. The CDR3 DNA reads as TGTGCCAGTAGTTTGCGGGCGACTAGATCGAACCACAATGAGCAGTTCTTC. This codes for CASSLRATRSNHNEQFF.